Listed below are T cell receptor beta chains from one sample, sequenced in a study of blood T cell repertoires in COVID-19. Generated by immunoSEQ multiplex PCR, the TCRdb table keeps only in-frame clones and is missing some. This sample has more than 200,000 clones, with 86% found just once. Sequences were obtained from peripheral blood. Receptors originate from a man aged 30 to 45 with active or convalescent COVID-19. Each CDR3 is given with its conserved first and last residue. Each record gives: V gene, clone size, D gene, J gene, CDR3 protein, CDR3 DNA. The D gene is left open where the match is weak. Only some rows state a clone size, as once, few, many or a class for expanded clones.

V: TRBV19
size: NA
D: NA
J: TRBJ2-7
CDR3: CASSIFVGASYEQYF
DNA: TGTGCCAGTAGTATCTTTGTGGGGGCCAGCTACGAGCAGTACTTC

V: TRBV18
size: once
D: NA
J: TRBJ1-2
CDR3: CASSPQQERKTEGYTF
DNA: TGTGCCAGCTCACCACAACAAGAAAGAAAGACAGAGGGCTACACCTTC

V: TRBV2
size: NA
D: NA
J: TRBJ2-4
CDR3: CASRARSEGLNIQYF
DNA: TGTGCCAGCAGAGCACGGAGCGAAGGTCTAAACATTCAGTACTTC

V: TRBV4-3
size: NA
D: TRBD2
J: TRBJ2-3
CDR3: CASSQGLGAGDTQYF
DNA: TGCGCCAGCAGCCAGGGCCTTGGAGCGGGGGATACGCAGTATTTT

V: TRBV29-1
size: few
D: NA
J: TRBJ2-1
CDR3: CSVEFVLGWGRYNEQFF
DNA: TGCAGCGTTGAATTCGTTTTGGGCTGGGGGCGGTACAATGAGCAGTTCTTC

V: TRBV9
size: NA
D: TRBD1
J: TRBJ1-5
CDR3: CASSVGTGEHQPQHF
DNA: TGTGCCAGCAGCGTCGGGACAGGGGAACATCAGCCCCAGCATTTT

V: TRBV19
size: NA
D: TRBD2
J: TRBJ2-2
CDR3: CASSIDLAGDFVNTGELFF
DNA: TGTGCCAGTAGTATTGATCTAGCGGGGGACTTCGTGAACACCGGGGAGCTGTTTTTT

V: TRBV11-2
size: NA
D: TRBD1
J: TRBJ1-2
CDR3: CASSPQGIYGYTF
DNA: TGTGCCAGCAGTCCACAGGGGATCTATGGCTACACCTTC

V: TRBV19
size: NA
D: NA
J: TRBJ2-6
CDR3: CASGPAGWVAGANVLTF
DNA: TGTGCCAGTGGTCCGGCAGGGTGGGTGGCTGGGGCCAACGTCCTGACTTTC

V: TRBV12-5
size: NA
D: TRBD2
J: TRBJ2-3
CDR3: CASALTSPSDTQYF
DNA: TGTGCTAGTGCCTTGACTAGCCCATCAGATACGCAGTATTTT

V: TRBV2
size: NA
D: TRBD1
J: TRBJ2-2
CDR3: CASSRTRQGPGELFF
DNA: TGTGCCAGCAGCCGAACTAGACAGGGACCCGGGGAGCTGTTTTTT

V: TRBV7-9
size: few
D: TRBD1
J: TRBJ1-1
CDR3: CASSLEQGRRTEAFF
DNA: TGTGCCAGCAGCTTAGAACAGGGGAGACGGACTGAAGCTTTCTTT

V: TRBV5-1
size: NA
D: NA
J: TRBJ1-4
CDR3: CASSLGDGRTNEKLFF
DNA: TGCGCCAGCAGTTTGGGAGATGGGAGAACTAATGAAAAACTGTTTTTT

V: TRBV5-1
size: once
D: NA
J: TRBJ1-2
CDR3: CASSLGTGISGYTF
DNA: TGCGCCAGCAGCTTGGGTACAGGGATAAGTGGCTACACCTTC

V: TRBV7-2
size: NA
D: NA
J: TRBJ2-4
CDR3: CASSASQGNIQYF
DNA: TGTGCCAGCAGCGCGAGTCAGGGAAACATTCAGTACTTC

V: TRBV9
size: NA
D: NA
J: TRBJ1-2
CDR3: CASSVWGGTPYGYTF
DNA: TGTGCCAGCAGCGTTTGGGGGGGGACGCCCTATGGCTACACCTTC

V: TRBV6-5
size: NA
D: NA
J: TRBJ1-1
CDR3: CASSDRLTEAFF
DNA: TGTGCCAGCAGCGATCGACTCACTGAAGCTTTCTTT

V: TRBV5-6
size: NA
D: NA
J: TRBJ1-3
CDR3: CASSRRGGGTGNTIYF
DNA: TGTGCCAGCAGCCGCCGTGGGGGGGGCACTGGAAACACCATATATTTT

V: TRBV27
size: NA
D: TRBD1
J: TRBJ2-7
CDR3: CASSEGTGAVDEQYF
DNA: TGTGCCAGCAGTGAAGGGACAGGGGCCGTCGACGAGCAGTACTTC

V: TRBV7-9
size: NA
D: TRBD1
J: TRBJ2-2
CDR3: CASSSGQTTNTGELFF
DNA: TGTGCCAGCAGCTCGGGACAGACTACGAACACCGGGGAGCTGTTTTTT

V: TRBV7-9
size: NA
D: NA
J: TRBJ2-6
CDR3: CASTLLGANVLTF
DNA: TGTGCCAGCACCCTTCTTGGGGCCAACGTCCTGACTTTC

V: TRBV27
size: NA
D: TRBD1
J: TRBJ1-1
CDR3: CASSFLDRGAEAFF
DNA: TGTGCCAGCAGTTTTCTTGACAGGGGAGCTGAAGCTTTCTTT

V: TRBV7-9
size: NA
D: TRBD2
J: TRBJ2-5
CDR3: CASSLAGGSGDQETQYF
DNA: TGTGCCAGCAGCTTAGCAGGTGGTAGCGGGGACCAAGAGACCCAGTACTTC

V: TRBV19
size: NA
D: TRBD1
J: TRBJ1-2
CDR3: CASRGQIRSGYTF
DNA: TGTGCCAGTAGGGGACAGATCAGGTCCGGCTACACCTTC

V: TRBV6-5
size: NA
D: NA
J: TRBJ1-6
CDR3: CASSYDSRQYSPLHF
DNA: TGTGCCAGCAGTTACGACTCCCGACAGTATTCACCCCTCCACTTT

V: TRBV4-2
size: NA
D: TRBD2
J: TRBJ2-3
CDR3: CASSQRTSGGDTQYF
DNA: TGTGCCAGCAGCCAGAGGACTAGCGGGGGCGATACGCAGTATTTT

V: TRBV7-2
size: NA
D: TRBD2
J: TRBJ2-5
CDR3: CASSLYPPGAGGYQETQYF
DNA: TGTGCCAGCAGCTTATACCCCCCGGGGGCGGGGGGTTACCAAGAGACCCAGTACTTC

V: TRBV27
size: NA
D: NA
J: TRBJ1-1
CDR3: CASSYTGENTEAFF
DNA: TGTGCCAGCAGTTACACAGGAGAGAACACTGAAGCTTTCTTT

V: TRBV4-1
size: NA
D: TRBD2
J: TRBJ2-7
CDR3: CASSPGPGGVEQYF
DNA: TGCGCCAGCAGCCCAGGCCCGGGGGGGGTTGAGCAGTACTTC